This record concerns one TCR beta chain sequence. Its matching antigen is unknown. Within the sample, other DNA sequences also encode this same CDR3. This entry belongs to a study of CD8+ T cells in alopecia areata. Study at large: Dosing spanned 6 to 18 months on tofacitinib, then 6 months off drug.

Regarding treatment: oral pan-JAK inhibitor, 5-10 mg twice daily. RNA extraction was followed by reverse transcription into cDNA, which acted as the sequencing template. Clones were sequenced by immunoSEQ multiplex PCR, and TCRdb holds only the in-frame ones, with some missing. Seen here are 110,000 or so clones, approximately 55% observed once, and the top ten hold 3% to 4%. Study-level points and caveats: In scalp and blood during tofacitinib, many expanded lesional clones persisted.

Germline-derived CDR1 and CDR2 are SEHNR and FQNEAQ (reference sequence). The V gene lost 1 base and the J gene lost 0 bases, with 4 bases spanning the gap. This CDR3 contains 15 residues. Sequenced here: CD4+ T cells sorted from blood, sampled at week 24, from a patient treated with tofacitinib. The chain is built from TRBV7-9 and TRBJ2-6, with D unclear. The source is a human donor with alopecia areata. CDR3 sequence reads: CASSLGGSGANVLTF. The CDR3 DNA reads TGTGCCAGCAGCTTAGGAGGCTCTGGGGCCAACGTCCTGACTTTC.